Ten or more counts support the clone carrying this T cell receptor beta chain. Its specificity is unknown. V was cut by 6 bases and J by 0 bases, with 21 bases left in between. Germline V gene lookup returns CDR1 DFQATT and CDR2 SNEGSKA (reference sequence). The CDR3 loop spans 17 amino acids. The sample originates from a study of read filtering for tumor transcriptome and immune sequencing. Overall study context: RNA-seq yielded only about 75 to 1,400 TCR reads, IR-seq about 4 to 10.27 million.

From roughly 390 ng of RNA, a library with molecular barcoded alpha/delta and beta/gamma adaptors was made. TCRdb called the reads again in MiXCR, with one record for every CDR3 protein. The table lists roughly 38,000 distinct CDR3 sequences, roughly an eighth of them singletons. Regarding the study as a whole: The CD138-negative fraction was mixed bone marrow immune cells, not pure T cells. IR-seq captured clonotypes deeper and more reliably than RNA-seq.

This rearrangement joins TRBV20-1 to TRBJ1-5; D gene uncertain. The receptor was isolated from a donor over 35 with multiple myeloma. Material: a population of CD138-negative cells sorted from bone marrow. CDR3 coding DNA: TGCAGTGCAAAGGTTACTGGGCCTATAAATAGCAATCAGCCCCAGCATTTT. It codes for CSAKVTGPINSNQPQHF.